The clone carrying this TCR beta chain was picked up a small number of times. The antigen is undetermined. This record belongs to a study of early T cells in non-severe SARS-CoV-2 infection. Study-level points and caveats: VDJdb matching favored anti-spike CD8 responses, missing private and CD4 specificities.

Attached unique molecular identifiers marked individual cDNA molecules. TCRdb reprocessed the 5' RACE reads via MiXCR and lists one record per CDR3 protein. The sample contains tens of thousands of distinct CDR3 sequences, roughly an eighth of which appear only once. Germline assignment: CDR1 LGHDT and CDR2 YNNKEL (reference sequence). The CDR3 totals 14 residues. The V end was cut by 4 bases, the J end by 3 bases, with 7 bases between. This clonotype was sampled from an adult who was a healthcare worker with PCR-confirmed SARS-CoV-2 infection or an uninfected control (not recorded which). The chain couples TRBV3-1 to TRBJ2-6; tentative D call: TRBD1 (6 bases). The sample comprised whole blood. The CDR3 region has the DNA TGTGCCAGCAGCCGGGGGCATGGGGCCAACGTCCTGACTTTC. This encodes CASSRGHGANVLTF.